One sample yielded the 3 T cell receptor beta chains listed below, sequenced in a study of blood T cell repertoires in COVID-19 (dated by TCRdb to 2020 to 2021). Receptor libraries were prepared by the immunoSEQ multiplex PCR assay. The clones in this table, taken by TCRdb from immuneACCESS, are in-frame only. Not every clone is retained; where verified, under half of the shortfall comes from an unresolved V gene, and the cause of the rest is unknown. For this sample the table gives roughly 300,000 clones, of which 80% to 95% were detected only once. The ten biggest clones cover about a fifth of the sample. Sample: PBMCs or T cells enriched from blood (not recorded which). The source is a woman in her 30s who had recovered from COVID-19.

The chain has TRBV11-2 and TRBJ1-5; D gene uncertain. CDR1 is SGHAT, CDR2 FQNNGV, per germline. CDR3 size: 13 residues. Trimming shortened V by 5 bases and J by 6 bases, and 11 bases separated the two germline ends. CDR3 in amino acids: CASSQRASQPQHF. The CDR3 region has the DNA TGTGCCAGCAGCCAAAGAGCGTCTCAGCCCCAGCATTTT.

The chain recombines TRBV7-2 with TRBJ2-1, with 9 bases fitting TRBD1. Germline-derived CDR1 and CDR2 are SGHTA and FQGNSA. The CDR3 runs 16 residues. J lost 3 bases, V lost 1 base, and 4 bases had no gene match. For the CDR3, the DNA is TGTGCCAGCAGCTTAGTCCGGGACAGGGACTACAATGAGCAGTTCTTC. It specifies CASSLVRDRDYNEQFF.

V is TRBV7-6 and J is TRBJ1-5; the match to TRBD1 covers 9 bases. The CDR3 has 15 amino acids. V was pared by 6 bases and J by 6 bases, with 9 bases of the junction left unmatched. In germline, CDR1 is SGHVS, CDR2 FNYEAQ. The CDR3 reads CASSRTGAFGQPQHF. CDR3 in DNA: TGTGCCAGCAGTAGGACAGGGGCGTTCGGTCAGCCCCAGCATTTT.